The next 27 T cell receptor beta chains were all read from a single sample in a study of T cells after yellow fever vaccination. One entry per CDR3 protein results from TCRdb running MiXCR on the 5' RACE reads. The sample carries under 300,000 distinct CDR3 sequences, 6.7% recorded once. The sample was CD4+ T cells sorted from PBMCs, taken on the day of the yellow fever booster vaccination. Every receptor here comes from a man aged 25-40 years who received the YFV17D yellow fever vaccine.

There are many counts of this clonotype. This chain joins TRBV5-1 and TRBJ2-7; 7 bases are a match to TRBD2. Germline CDR1 is SGHRS and CDR2 is YFSETQ. Losses at the gene ends were 4 bases for V and 7 bases for J; bases not matched to a gene: 11. The CDR3 contains 14 residues. The CDR3 region has the DNA TGCGCCAGCAGCCGGCGGGGGTCGGAGTATGAGCAGTACTTC. As protein: CASSRRGSEYEQYF.

The V and J genes are TRBV5-1 and TRBJ2-3; TRBD2 matches at 11 bases. Germline lookup yields CDR1 SGHRS and CDR2 YFSETQ. The CDR3 sequence is 19 residues long. V was pared by 4 bases and J by 0 bases, with 13 bases of the junction left unmatched. The CDR3, as DNA: TGCGCCAGCAGCCTCACTAGCGGGAGTTCGCGATCGAGCACAGATACGCAGTATTTT. Translating gives CASSLTSGSSRSSTDTQYF.

This clonotype has at least ten counts. The V gene is TRBV20-1, the J gene TRBJ2-1, with 16 bases matching TRBD2. Trimming took 3 bases from V and 8 from J; bases not matched to a gene: 10. The CDR3 extends over 17 amino acids. The germline CDR1 and CDR2 sequences are DFQATT and SNEGSKA (reference sequence). CDR3 amino acids: CSARGTSGRGILDEQFF. The CDR3 nucleotides are TGCAGTGCTAGGGGGACTAGCGGGAGGGGGATTTTGGATGAGCAGTTCTTC.

The gene calls are TRBV3-1 and TRBJ2-1; 7 bases agree with TRBD1. V shed 4 bases and J 4 bases; nucleotides not matched to a gene: 10. Germline CDR1 is LGHDT and CDR2 is YNNKEL (reference sequence). The CDR3 is made up of 16 amino acids. This chain's CDR3 is CASSLRTGQAYNEQFF. The CDR3 nucleotides are TGTGCCAGCAGCCTGAGGACAGGCCAAGCGTACAATGAGCAGTTCTTC.

This clonotype was seen a handful of times. V usage is TRBV28 and J usage is TRBJ2-1; 7 bases match TRBD1. V was pared by 3 bases and J by 13 bases, with 6 bases of the junction left unmatched. Germline V gives CDR1 MDHEN, CDR2 SYDVKM. This CDR3 spans 12 amino acids. CDR3 sequence (DNA): TGTGCCAGCAGTTTGCGTTGGGACAGTCAGTTCTTC. Translating gives CASSLRWDSQFF.

This clonotype has just a few counts. The genes are TRBV4-3 and TRBJ2-1; the D gene is possibly TRBD2 (5 bases). The germline V gene has CDR1 LGHNA and CDR2 YSLEER. V was trimmed by 2 bases and J by 9 bases, leaving 17 bases between them. This CDR3 has 15 residues. CDR3 nucleotides: TGCGCCAGCAGCCAATCAAGACTGGCGGGTTCTGAGCAGTTCTTC. Amino acid sequence: CASSQSRLAGSEQFF.

Many counts were recorded for this clonotype. The chain has TRBV15 and TRBJ2-3, with no clear D. Per germline, CDR1 LNHNV and CDR2 YYDKDF (reference sequence). The CDR3 is made up of 12 amino acids. Trimming removed 5 bases at V and 3 bases at J, with 6 bases between. CDR3 nucleotides: TGTGCCACCAGCCGGGCGACAGATACGCAGTATTTT. Translated, it gives CATSRATDTQYF.

This clonotype was observed at least ten times. The gene calls are TRBV6-2 or TRBV6-3 and TRBJ2-2; D is unclear. Trimming took 7 bases from V and 6 from J, leaving 15 bases between them. The CDR3 runs to 14 residues. Germline CDR1 and CDR2: MNHEY and SVGEGT. The CDR3 nucleotides are TGTGCCAGCACTCCAGAAAAAGTCCCCGGGGAGCTGTTTTTT. Translating it yields CASTPEKVPGELFF.

At least ten counts were recorded for this clonotype. The chain carries TRBV20-1 and TRBJ2-1; D might be TRBD1 (6 bases). This CDR3 spans 15 amino acids. Trimming pared 4 bases from V and 8 bases from J, leaving 21 bases between. Germline loops: CDR1 DFQATT, CDR2 SNEGSKA (reference sequence). The CDR3 DNA reads TGCAGTGCTAAGGGAGCCCCGGGCGAGGGGGATGAGCAGTTCTTC. It is translated as CSAKGAPGEGDEQFF.

This clonotype was seen many times. This chain joins TRBV25-1 and TRBJ1-3, with D unclear. The CDR3 spans 14 residues. The V end was cut by 4 bases, the J end by 0 bases, with 7 bases between. Germline lookup yields CDR1 MGHDK and CDR2 SYGVNS. The CDR3 reads CASSGASSGNTIYF. The DNA of the CDR3 is TGTGCCAGCAGTGGAGCAAGCTCTGGAAACACCATATATTTT.

In its sample, this clonotype was seen a few times. The J gene is TRBJ2-1, the V gene TRBV7-2; 8 nucleotides align to TRBD1. The germline V gene has CDR1 SGHTA and CDR2 FQGNSA. CDR3 length: 15 amino acids. V gave up 5 bases and J gave up 5 bases; unmatched junction bases: 8. CDR3 nucleotides: TGTGCCAGCAGCATCAAGCGGACAGGGAACAATGAGCAGTTCTTC. It is translated as CASSIKRTGNNEQFF.

About this clonotype: Being one base from a much bigger clone, this may be a read error. The CDR3 region is CASGGQNKETQYF. CDR3 sequence (DNA): TGTGCCAGCGGAGGACAGAACAAAGAGACCCAGTACTTC. The chain uses TRBV5-4 and TRBJ2-5, with D maybe TRBD1 (6 bases). With 7 bases removed from V and 3 bases from J, the gap between germline ends came to 13 bases. CDR1 is SGHNT, CDR2 YYREEE, per germline (reference sequence). The CDR3 is 13 amino acids.

Ten or more counts support this clonotype. The chain carries TRBV6-1 and TRBJ2-3; weak D call: TRBD2 (5 bases). V was pared by 4 bases and J by 2 bases, with 13 bases between. CDR3 size: 15 residues. CDR1 is MNHNS, CDR2 SASEGT, per germline. The CDR3 sequence is CASSALLGFTDTQYF. The CDR3 nucleotides are TGTGCCAGCAGTGCGTTACTAGGTTTCACAGATACGCAGTATTTT.

The V call is TRBV5-1, the J call TRBJ2-3, with 7 bases matching TRBD2. Germline V CDR1 and CDR2: SGHRS, YFSETQ. This CDR3 is built from 15 residues. J gave up 4 bases and V 4 bases, and 9 bases lay outside the gene matches. DNA of the CDR3: TGCGCCAGCAGCGCTTTGACGGGAGGCTCAGATACGCAGTATTTT. Translation: CASSALTGGSDTQYF.

This clonotype came up a few times. The rearrangement uses TRBV20-1 and TRBJ1-2; TRBD1 agrees at 10 bases. J gave up 5 bases and V 4 bases, and 7 bases lay outside the gene matches. CDR1 is DFQATT and CDR2 is SNEGSKA in the germline V gene (reference sequence). CDR3 length: 14 amino acids. The CDR3 DNA follows: TGCAGTGCTACTCCCGGACAGGGGGGTTATGGCTACACCTTC. Translation: CSATPGQGGYGYTF.

The chain links TRBV6-5 to TRBJ2-1; no clear D gene. V lost 2 bases, J lost 8 bases, and 16 bases lay in between. CDR1 MNHEY and CDR2 SVGAGI come from the germline V gene. CDR3 length equals 15 residues. The CDR3 region has the DNA TGTGCCAGCAGTTACGGGCCGATGAGCGCCTATGAGCAGTTCTTC. Its translation: CASSYGPMSAYEQFF.

Concerning this clonotype itself: One junction end does not reproduce the germline sequence, and a read error may be involved. The chain recombines TRBV11-2 with TRBJ2-4; 7 bases align to TRBD1. Germline loops: CDR1 SGHAT, CDR2 FQNNGV. The CDR3 length is 15 residues. The CDR3 reads CASSIEGHRGNIQYF. As DNA, the CDR3 is TGTGCCAGCAGCATAGAGGGACACAGGGGAAACATTCAGTACTTC.

The V and J genes are TRBV7-9 and TRBJ2-7, with D maybe TRBD2 (5 bases). Between the trimmed V and J ends, which lost 4 bases and 4 bases, there was a span of 14 bases. The CDR3 has 14 amino acids. CDR1 is SEHNR and CDR2 is FQNEAQ in the germline V gene (reference sequence). The chain's CDR3 is CASSSGLGEYEQYF. CDR3 coding DNA: TGTGCCAGCAGCTCGGGATTGGGAGAATACGAGCAGTACTTC.

The table lists this clonotype with many counts. V is TRBV19 and J is TRBJ2-7, with D possibly being TRBD1 or TRBD2 (5 bases each). V was clipped by 6 bases and J by 5 bases, with 14 bases between them. Germline V gene sequence: CDR1 LNHDA, CDR2 SQIVND (reference sequence). The CDR3 loop spans 13 amino acids. Written as DNA, the CDR3 is TGTGCCAGTAGCATTGGGACCCTGGACGAGCAGTACTTC. Translation gives CASSIGTLDEQYF.

This clonotype was seen a few times. The chain couples TRBV20-1 to TRBJ1-1; no clear D gene. Trimming left V 6 bases short and J 3 bases short, with 17 bases between. This CDR3 spans 14 amino acids. Per the germline V gene, CDR1 is DFQATT and CDR2 is SNEGSKA (reference sequence). CDR3 in DNA: TGCAGTGCCTCCTTCCCGCGAGCCGACACTGAAGCTTTCTTT. This sequence encodes CSASFPRADTEAFF.

The gene calls are TRBV19 and TRBJ2-7, with 8 bases matching TRBD1. V dropped 4 bases and J dropped 8; count of bases not matched to a gene: 13. The CDR3 has 15 amino acids. Germline loops: CDR1 LNHDA, CDR2 SQIVND (reference sequence). The CDR3 region is CASSSRTGSSGQQYF. The CDR3 bases are TGTGCCAGTAGTAGTAGGACAGGGTCGTCCGGGCAGCAGTACTTC.

This clonotype was seen only a few times. The chain uses TRBV25-1 and TRBJ2-5; no definite D call. The CDR3 runs to 12 residues. The germline CDR1 and CDR2 sequences are MGHDK and SYGVNS. V was pared by 1 base and J by 3 bases, with 3 bases between. CDR3 nucleotides: TGTGCCAGCAGTGAATTTAAAGAGACCCAGTACTTC. Its translation is CASSEFKETQYF.

In its sample, this clonotype was seen a few times. The chain combines TRBV7-2 with TRBJ2-4, with TRBD1 matching 10 bases. The V and J ends lost 5 bases and 4 bases, in that order; junction bases with no gene match: 8. The CDR3 runs 16 residues. In germline, CDR1 is SGHTA, CDR2 FQGNSA. The CDR3 DNA reads TGTGCCAGCAGCCCCTCTGCGGGACAGGGGAAAAACATTCAGTACTTC. Residues: CASSPSAGQGKNIQYF.

This clonotype was observed at least ten times. The V and J genes are TRBV2 and TRBJ2-1; D gene unclear. This CDR3 comprises 14 residues. Trimming removed 6 bases at V and 1 base at J, with 10 bases between. CDR1 and CDR2 from the germline V gene are SNHLY and FYNNEI. The CDR3 DNA follows: TGTGCCAGCAGGTCCCCTTGGTCCTACAATGAGCAGTTCTTC. Its translation is CASRSPWSYNEQFF.

This clonotype was detected ten times or more. The gene calls are TRBV5-6 and TRBJ2-1, with D unclear. Trimming took off 4 bases at V and 10 bases at J, with 12 bases between the two ends. The CDR3 runs 12 residues. Germline V gene sequence: CDR1 SGHDT, CDR2 YYEEEE. CDR3 protein: CASSIYRGEQFF. In nucleotides, the CDR3 is TGTGCCAGCAGCATCTACCGTGGGGAGCAGTTCTTC.

The rearrangement uses TRBV20-1 and TRBJ2-7, with D tentatively TRBD1 (7 bases). The CDR3 is made up of 15 amino acids. The V and J ends lost 6 bases and 4 bases respectively, with 22 bases between them. Looked up from germline, CDR1 is DFQATT and CDR2 is SNEGSKA (reference sequence). This chain's CDR3 is CSAHPLATGTYEQYF. The CDR3 DNA follows: TGCAGTGCCCATCCCCTGGCGACAGGGACTTACGAGCAGTACTTC.

Ten or more counts support this clonotype. The rearrangement links TRBV12-3 or TRBV12-4 to TRBJ2-6; D may be TRBD1 (5 bases). V was cut by 6 bases and J by 2 bases, with 11 bases left in between. The length of the CDR3 is 15 residues. The CDR3 loop reads CASSPGRAGANVLTF. The CDR3 bases are TGTGCCAGCAGCCCTGGCAGGGCTGGGGCCAACGTCCTGACTTTC.